The clone carrying this TCR beta chain has a count of ten or more. The CDR3 has 14 residues. V lost 7 bases and J lost 7, with 20 bases in between. Germline V gene lookup returns CDR1 SNHLY and CDR2 FYNNEI. The source of the sample is a study of regulatory T cells in long-lasting Graves disease. The sample's time point: newly diagnosed GD, antithyroid drugs for less than 3 months. PBMC RNA served as the TCR library source. iRepertoire HTBI primers and Arm-PCR of CDR3 regions built TCR beta libraries. One entry per CDR3 protein, called by TCRdb with MiXCR from the multiplex PCR reads. The sample has around 500,000 distinct CDR3 sequences; approximately 13% are singletons. These data were also reused for a study on T cells in Graves' hyperthyroidism and ophthalmopathy. That paper states: Patients were excluded for uncontrolled infection, other autoimmune disease, pregnancy or lactation. Researchers ran a first-round RT-PCR on the TCR CDR3 using the HTBI primer set.

The chain uses TRBV2 and TRBJ2-7, with D possibly being TRBD1 (7 bases). Sequenced here: peripheral blood mononuclear cells (PBMCs), sampled at new diagnosis, from a patient treated with antithyroid drugs. This TCR was recovered from a man aged 30 to 39 with Graves disease. CDR3 DNA: TGTGCCAGCACGGTTGGGCAGGGGGGTGAGGAGCAGTACTTC. The encoded protein is CASTVGQGGEEQYF. Complete variable domain (other parts from reference TRBV2 and TRBJ2-7): EPEVTQTPSHQVTQMGQEVILRCVPISNHLYFYWYRQILGQKVEFLVSFYNNEISEKSEIFDDQFSVERPDGSNFTLKIRSTKLEDSAMYFCASTVGQGGEEQYFGPGTRLTVT.